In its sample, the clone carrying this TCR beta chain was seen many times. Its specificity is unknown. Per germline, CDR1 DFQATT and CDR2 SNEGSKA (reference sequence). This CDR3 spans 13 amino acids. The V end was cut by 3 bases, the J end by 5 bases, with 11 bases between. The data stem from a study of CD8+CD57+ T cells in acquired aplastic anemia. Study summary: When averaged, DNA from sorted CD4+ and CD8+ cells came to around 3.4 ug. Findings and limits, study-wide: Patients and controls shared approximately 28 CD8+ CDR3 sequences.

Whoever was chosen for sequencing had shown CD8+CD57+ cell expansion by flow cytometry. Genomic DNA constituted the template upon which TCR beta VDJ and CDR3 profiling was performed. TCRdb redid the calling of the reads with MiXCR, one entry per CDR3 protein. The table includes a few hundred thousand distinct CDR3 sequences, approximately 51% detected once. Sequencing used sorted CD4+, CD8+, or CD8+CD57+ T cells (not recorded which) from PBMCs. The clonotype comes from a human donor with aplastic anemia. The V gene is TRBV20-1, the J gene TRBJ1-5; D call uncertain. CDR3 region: CSARFGVYQPQHF. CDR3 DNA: TGCAGTGCTAGGTTTGGGGTCTATCAGCCCCAGCATTTT.